This entry lists 5 T cell receptor beta chains sequenced from one sample in a study of blood T cells in healthy people across ages. Together with a sample-barcoded 5' primer, a J-beta primer mix was included in a second PCR lasting about 6 to 11 cycles. Using its own MiXCR run on the 5' RACE reads, TCRdb lists one record per CDR3 protein. The sample has about 2 million distinct CDR3 sequences; around 48% are singletons. The sample consisted of blood. These receptors were obtained from a woman aged 40 to 50 in good health.

J is TRBJ1-4 and V is TRBV29-1, with a tentative D call TRBD1 (6 bases). Between the trimmed V and J ends, which lost 4 bases and 0 bases, there was a span of 12 bases. The CDR3 is 15 residues long. From germline, CDR1 is SQVTM and CDR2 ANQGSEA. The CDR3: CSVVVDRATNEKLFF. CDR3 in DNA: TGCAGCGTTGTAGTGGACAGAGCAACTAATGAAAAACTGTTTTTT.

The chain couples TRBV3-1 to TRBJ2-3; D gene ambiguous. V gave up 0 bases and J gave up 2 bases, with 9 bases separating them. Germline V CDR1 and CDR2: LGHDT, YNNKEL (reference sequence). The CDR3 loop spans 15 amino acids. The CDR3 region is CASSQEPLATDTQYF. As DNA, the CDR3 is TGTGCCAGCAGCCAAGAACCCCTCGCCACAGATACGCAGTATTTT.

This chain connects TRBV12-3 or TRBV12-4 to TRBJ2-3; 10 nucleotides match TRBD2. The CDR3 covers 16 residues. The junction had 9 bases not matched to a gene; V was cut back by 6 bases and J by 3 bases. CDR3 sequence (DNA): TGTGCCAGCAGCCCCCCCCCTAGCGGGAGAACAGATACGCAGTATTTT. Translated, it gives CASSPPPSGRTDTQYF.

The chain links TRBV12-3 or TRBV12-4 to TRBJ2-1; no reliable D call. The length of the CDR3 is 14 residues. Trimming pared 3 bases from V and 7 bases from J, leaving 13 bases between. CDR3 coding DNA: TGTGCCAGCAGTTTTTTTGGTCTAGGGAATGAGCAGTTCTTC. Its protein is CASSFFGLGNEQFF.

The chain uses TRBV20-1 and TRBJ2-4, with 7 bases lining up with TRBD1. This CDR3 region has 19 residues. Per germline, CDR1 DFQATT and CDR2 SNEGSKA (reference sequence). The ends lost 6 bases at V and 1 base at J; junction bases unmatched: 21. The CDR3 DNA reads as TGCAGTGCAAGCGAGCTACTCGCCGGGACAGAACTGGCCAAAAACATTCAGTACTTC. Translated, it gives CSASELLAGTELAKNIQYF.